This entry concerns a single T cell receptor (beta chain). Antigen specificity is unknown. This specimen belongs to a study of PD-1 blockade in classical Hodgkin lymphoma. At the level of the study: Treatment was intravenous nivolumab, 3 mg/kg every 2 weeks, until progression. Findings and caveats of the study: Complete responders possessed baseline diversity comparable to newly diagnosed patients. Causes of the repertoire differences remain undefined, possibly disease activity or prior therapy.

Noted time point: cycle 4 day 1 (C4D1), after around six weeks of nivolumab. No patient escaped relapse after autologous stem cell transplantation, and brentuximab vedotin exposure varied. Out of thawed PBMCs, magnetic negative selection purified CD4+ T cells. Patients reached a best response of complete response, partial response or progressive disease. Generated by immunoSEQ multiplex PCR, the TCRdb table keeps only in-frame clones and is missing some. The data contain 25,000 to 30,000 clones, roughly nine tenths of them singletons. The CDR3 spans 18 residues. Germline V CDR1 and CDR2: KGHSH, LQKENI. Trimming at V came to 2 bases and at J to 3 bases, leaving 10 bases not matched to a gene.

This receptor was identified in a human donor with classical Hodgkin lymphoma. This sample comprised CD4+ T cells from blood, obtained before the fourth cycle of nivolumab. The chain is built from TRBV18 and TRBJ1-3; 10 nucleotides line up with TRBD1. CDR3 coding DNA: TGTGCCAGCTCACCAATCCGGGACAGGGGTTCGTATGGAAACACCATATATTTT. This translates into CASSPIRDRGSYGNTIYF.